The sequence of this TCR beta chain was determined in a study of T cell responses to AZD1222 COVID-19 vaccine. V was cut by 6 bases and J by 3 bases, with 9 bases left in between. Germline CDR1 SNHLY, CDR2 FYNNEI. The CDR3 totals 12 residues. The protocol was immunoSEQ multiplex PCR, while the TCRdb copy is restricted to in-frame clones and leaves out a portion. The sample contains more than 150,000 clones, 85% to 95% of which appear only once. The clonotype was recovered from an adult in good health. Here the sequenced sample was peripheral blood, taken on day 0 of AZD1222 vaccination. The chain uses TRBV2 and TRBJ2-7; no clear D. The CDR3 here is CASRGEGYEQYF. As DNA, the CDR3 is TGTGCCAGCAGAGGAGAAGGCTACGAGCAGTACTTC.